Below, one T cell receptor (beta chain) is given with its context. This sequence may be a read error, since a much larger clone differs from it by one base. The CDR3 is 17 amino acids. Germline values: CDR1 MNHEY, CDR2 SVGAGI. V dropped 0 bases and J dropped 8 bases, with 20 bases sitting between them. These data originate in a study of CD8+CD57+ T cells in acquired aplastic anemia. Genomic DNA templated the TCR beta VDJ and CDR3 profiling. Using its own MiXCR run on the reads, TCRdb lists one record per CDR3 protein. There are about 190,000 distinct CDR3 sequences in the sample; approximately 50% occur only once, and roughly 15% lies in the top ten.

The sequence was collected from a human donor in good health, serving as a control. The chain joins TRBV6-5 to TRBJ2-1; D possibly corresponds to TRBD2 (5 bases). The specimen was sorted CD4+, CD8+, or CD8+CD57+ T cells (not recorded which) from PBMCs. CDR3 sequence (DNA): TGTGCCAGCAGTTACTCGGGCCCGGGGTTGCGGTACGATGAGCAGTTCTTC. Its translation: CASSYSGPGLRYDEQFF.